The source of this TCR beta chain is a study of T-cell reconstitution after alpha-beta-depleted transplantation in children. This sample's TCRbeta library carried unique molecular identifier barcodes. Via MiXCR, TCRdb re-called the PCR reads, giving one row per CDR3 protein. This sample carries about 340,000 distinct CDR3 sequences, around 16% of them seen once, and the ten largest clones take roughly 40%. Findings and caveats of the study: Reportedly, only several hundred clones from non-depleted graft cells drove alpha-beta T-cell counts at about two months.

This clonotype was observed at least ten times. The antigen is unknown. The TCR sequence derives from a male patient aged 2 to 9 who had a stem cell transplant for acute lymphoblastic leukemia, so the T cells may come from the graft donor. The source material was PBMCs, mostly from graft donor cells, sampled 360 days after TCRalphabeta/CD19-depleted stem cell transplant.

The CDR3 DNA reads as TGTGCCAGCAGTCATACGCCGTGGATCTATGGCTACACCTTC. It is translated as CASSHTPWIYGYTF. The chain carries TRBV28 and TRBJ1-2; D is uncertain. The germline V gene has CDR1 MDHEN and CDR2 SYDVKM. V was pared by 5 bases and J by 4 bases, with 14 bases between. The CDR3 is 14 residues long.